This T cell receptor (beta chain) was captured by sequencing in a study of spatial heterogeneity in lung cancer. Turning to the study itself: The count of detected beta-chain sequences consistently exceeded that of alpha-chain sequences.

Germline loops: CDR1 LNHDA, CDR2 SQIVND (reference sequence). This CDR3 is built from 15 residues. The V gene end was trimmed by 6 bases and the J gene end by 6 bases; junction bases not matched to a gene: 10. Individual TCR cDNA molecules each bore their own unique molecular identifier. TCRdb re-called the 5' RACE reads with MiXCR, one entry per CDR3 protein. The sample gives roughly 13,000 distinct CDR3 sequences, about 3.8% of which show up once; 35% to 55% is in the top ten. Study-wide results and caveats: Blood contained ubiquitous expanded tumor TCRs more at resection than at follow-up.

This clonotype was seen repeatedly, ten times or more. Its antigen is unknown. This beta chain appears as a stray read in a library generated for alpha chains; its size is not informative. Noted time point: sample taken at primary tumor resection. Frozen PBMC, nontumor lung or tumor provided whole RNA, which was sequenced unsorted. The donors comprised some 70 untreated early-stage non-small cell lung cancer patients. Material: PBMCs, obtained at surgery. The clonotype originates from a male donor with early-stage non-small cell lung cancer. The V gene is TRBV19, the J gene TRBJ1-2, with 10 bases matching TRBD1. CDR3 sequence: CASSPQGTGVHGYTF. DNA of the CDR3: TGTGCCAGTAGCCCCCAAGGGACAGGGGTCCATGGCTACACCTTC. Based on the CDR3 plus reference TRBV19 and TRBJ1-2, the full variable domain is DGGITQSPKYLFRKEGQNVTLSCEQNLNHDAMYWYRQDPGQGLRLIYYSQIVNDFQKGDIAEGYSVSREKKESFPLTVTSAQKNPTAFYLCASSPQGTGVHGYTFGSGTRLTVV.